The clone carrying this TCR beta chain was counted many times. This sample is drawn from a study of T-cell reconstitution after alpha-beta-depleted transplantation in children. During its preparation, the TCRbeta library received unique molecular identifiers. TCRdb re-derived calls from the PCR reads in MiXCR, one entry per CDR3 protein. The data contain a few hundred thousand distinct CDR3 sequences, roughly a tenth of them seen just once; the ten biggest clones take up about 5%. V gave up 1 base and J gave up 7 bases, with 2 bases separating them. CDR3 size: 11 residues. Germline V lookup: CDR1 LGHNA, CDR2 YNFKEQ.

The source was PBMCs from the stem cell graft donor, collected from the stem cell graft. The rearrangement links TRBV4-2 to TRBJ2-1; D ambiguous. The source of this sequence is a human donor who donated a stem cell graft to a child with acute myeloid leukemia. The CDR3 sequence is CASSQVNEQFF. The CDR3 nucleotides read TGTGCCAGCAGCCAAGTGAATGAGCAGTTCTTC.